The present entry profiles one T cell receptor beta chain with its context. Its specific antigen is unknown. Base qualities are not recorded, but no much larger clone differs from it by a single base. The method behind the library was 5' RACE. Instrument used: Illumina HiSeq 2000. A universal primer binding site was added through template switching, and the final cDNA carried a unique molecular identifier so that TCR cDNA molecules could be counted accurately. Specific primers in the conserved constant-segment region were used to synthesize first-strand cDNA for TCR alpha and beta chains. To control for contamination, each cDNA library was double barcoded with a SMART-Mk sample barcode plus Illumina barcodes. Two successive PCR steps introduced TruSeq adapter sequences along with Illumina sample barcodes. Sequencing of the TCR alpha and beta cDNA libraries was done on the Illumina HiSeq platform using custom primers. The paper's processing steps were these. MiGEC was used to process raw reads and extract unique molecular identifiers, and MiXCR was used to find CDR3 positions. For each individual, recombination models were inferred using an EM algorithm with the repgenHMM and IGoR tools. Shared clonotypes were analyzed with the tcR package in R, and sharing was normalized by the product of cloneset sizes. To study raw recombination free of thymic and clonal selection effects, out-of-frame nonproductive sequences were analyzed. The raw public reads went through TCRdb reprocessing: fastp at Q25, MiXCR clone calling, in-frame beta chains kept. Here each entry gathers all rows of one CDR3 protein and keeps the most common genes and DNA. None of the V and J calls come from the authors' own analysis; TCRdb made them. For this sample there are a few hundred thousand distinct CDR3 sequences; around 9.7% appear just once. The ten most abundant clones make up approximately 7% of the sample.

The data were obtained in a study of identical twins listed by TCRdb under 2016. With regard to the full study: To test whether fetal clonotypes persist, this study deep-sequenced TCR alpha and beta repertoires from monozygotic twins, from unrelated adults of various ages, and from cord blood. To rule out contamination, replicate twin experiments were performed at different times with different library preparation protocols.

Only healthy Caucasian donors were included. Three pairs of female monozygotic twins, all aged about 18 to 30 years, were included in the twin cohort. Positive isolation kits from Invitrogen were used to isolate CD4+ and CD8+ T cell populations. As encoded in the germline V gene, CDR1 is MDHEN while CDR2 is SYDVKM. V loses 5 bases, J loses 8 bases, and the germline ends lie 16 bases apart. From the cysteine through the phenylalanine, the CDR3 covers 14 amino acids. The CDR3 DNA has 42 bases and is translated from base 1. General study outcomes and caveats: Compared with coincidental sharing between unrelated individuals, out-of-frame TCR alpha sequences shared between twins had an excess of sequences with low generation probability. Excess twin sharing in beta out-of-frame sequences was weaker because fewer shared sequences lowered the signal-to-noise ratio. Zero-insertion analyses could be partly confounded by invariant T cells such as MAIT and iNKT, though diverse VJ usage argued against such confounding for most clonotypes. Conclusions relied on cross-sectional statistical analysis, since the same donors could not be followed over many years. Fewer insertions were carried by abundant cord blood beta clonotypes, a similar but weaker trend appeared in young adult naive repertoires, and no such trend appeared in memory repertoires. Recombination models systematically underestimated out-of-frame TCR alpha sharing in monozygotic twins but agreed with sharing between unrelated individuals.

The data also belong to a second study, concerning yellow fever vaccine responses in identical twins. The second paper states: The authors reported that the T cell response to vaccination in identical twins appeared partly convergent and partly personalized. In identical twins, the study followed T cell clones that responded to the vaccine with precision.

The chain joins TRBV28 to TRBJ2-1, with a tentative D gene TRBD2 over 6 matching bases. The TCR was taken from a young woman in good health. Sequences were obtained from CD8+ T cells sorted from blood. The base sequence is TGTGCCAGCAGTCCCCCCGGGGAGGCCCATGAGCAGTTCTTC. Its coded protein is CASSPPGEAHEQFF.